This TCR beta chain appears in the sequencing data of a study of blood T cells in healthy people across ages. Study observations and caveats: Unknown CMV status may confound age-related changes in expanded clones. Roughly linear age-related decline in beta diversity appeared, significant by age approximately 40.

RNA extraction gave at least 6 micrograms of total RNA per sample. The use of a sample-barcoded 5' primer and a J-beta primer mix characterized a second PCR of roughly 7 to 11 cycles. One entry per CDR3 protein results from TCRdb running MiXCR on the 5' RACE reads. The sample shows roughly 900,000 distinct CDR3 sequences, more than 25% of them seen only once. This clonotype was recorded at least ten times. Its cognate antigen is unknown. The V and J ends lost 4 bases and 4 bases, in that order; junction bases with no gene match: 5. Germline V gene sequence: CDR1 SEHNR, CDR2 FQNEAQ (reference sequence). This CDR3 has 15 residues.

The sequence was collected from a woman of 80 years or more in good health. This chain joins TRBV7-9 and TRBJ1-2; 11 positions agree with TRBD1. Specimen: blood. CDR3 amino acids: CASSSRDRGAYGYTF. The DNA for the CDR3 is TGTGCCAGCAGCTCCCGGGACAGGGGGGCCTATGGCTACACCTTC.